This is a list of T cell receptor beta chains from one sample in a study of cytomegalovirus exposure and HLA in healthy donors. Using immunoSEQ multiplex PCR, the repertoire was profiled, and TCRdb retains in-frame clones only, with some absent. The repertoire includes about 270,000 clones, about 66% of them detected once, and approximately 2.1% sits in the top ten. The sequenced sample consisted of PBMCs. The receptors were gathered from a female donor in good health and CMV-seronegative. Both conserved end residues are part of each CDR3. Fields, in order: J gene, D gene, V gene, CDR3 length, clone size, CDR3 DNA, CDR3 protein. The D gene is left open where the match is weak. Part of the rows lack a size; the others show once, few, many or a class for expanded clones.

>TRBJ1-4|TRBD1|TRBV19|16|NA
TGTGCCAGTAGGTTACAGTTAGGGGGCACTAATGAAAAACTGTTTTTT
CASRLQLGGTNEKLFF
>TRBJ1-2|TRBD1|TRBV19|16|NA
TGTGCCAGTAGCCGCAACCCGGGACAGGGGGCACATGGCTACACCTTC
CASSRNPGQGAHGYTF
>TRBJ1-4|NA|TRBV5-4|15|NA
TGTGCCAGCAGCACCCGGACAGCGTTTAATGAAAAACTGTTTTTT
CASSTRTAFNEKLFF
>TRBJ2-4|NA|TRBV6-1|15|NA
TGTGCCAGCAGTGACTTTACACGGGGCAAAAACATTCAGTACTTC
CASSDFTRGKNIQYF
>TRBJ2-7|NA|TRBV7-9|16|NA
TGTTCCAGCAGCCCCCCCGGCGGTGCGAGCTCCTACGAGCAGTACTTC
CSSSPPGGASSYEQYF
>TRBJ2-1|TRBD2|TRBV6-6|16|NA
TGTGCCAGCAGTTCGGGACTAGCGGGAGCCTACAATGAGCAGTTCTTC
CASSSGLAGAYNEQFF
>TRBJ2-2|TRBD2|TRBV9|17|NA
TGTGCCAGCAGCGAGCCTAGCGGGGGGGAAGGCACCGGGGAGCTGTTTTTT
CASSEPSGGEGTGELFF
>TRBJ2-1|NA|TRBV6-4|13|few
TGTGCCAGCTCTCCTGGGGAGTACAATGAGCAGTTCTTC
CASSPGEYNEQFF
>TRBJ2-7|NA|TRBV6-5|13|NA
TGTGCCAGCAGAAAAGGAGCGACCTACGAGCAGTACTTC
CASRKGATYEQYF
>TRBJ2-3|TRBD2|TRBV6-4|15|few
TGTGCCAGCAGTGACGCTAGCGGGAGTATAAATACGCAGTATTTT
CASSDASGSINTQYF
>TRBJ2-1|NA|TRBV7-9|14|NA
TGTGCCGTGACCCGGGACACCAACAACAATGAGCAGTTCTTC
CAVTRDTNNNEQFF
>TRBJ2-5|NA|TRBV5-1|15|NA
TGCGCCAGCAGCCCAATACAGGGCTCGGGGGAGACCCAGTACTTC
CASSPIQGSGETQYF
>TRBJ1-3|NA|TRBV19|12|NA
TGTGCCAGTAGTATCCGGGGATCCACCATATATTTT
CASSIRGSTIYF
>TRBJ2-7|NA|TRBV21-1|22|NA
TGTGCCAGCAGCAAGGTTTTTCCGGGGACTAGCCGAGAGTCTCAGTCTGACTACGAGCAGTACTTC
CASSKVFPGTSRESQSDYEQYF
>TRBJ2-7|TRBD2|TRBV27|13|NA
TGTGCCACCGGGACTAGCGGACCCTACGAGCAGTACTTC
CATGTSGPYEQYF
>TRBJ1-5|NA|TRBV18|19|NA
TGTGCCAGCTCACCGGGAAGGGCAGGGGAACGTTTTTGGGATCAGCCCCAGCATTTT
CASSPGRAGERFWDQPQHF
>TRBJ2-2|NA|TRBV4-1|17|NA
TGCGCCAGCAGCCAACACTACGGGACAACGAACACCGGGGAGCTGTTTTTT
CASSQHYGTTNTGELFF
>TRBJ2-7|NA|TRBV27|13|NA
TGTGCCAGCAGAGTTCAGGGGCACTACGAGCAGTACTTC
CASRVQGHYEQYF
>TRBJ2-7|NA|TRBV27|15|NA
TGTGCCAGCAGTTTAGACCCTGGGGCCTCCTACGAGCAGTACTTC
CASSLDPGASYEQYF
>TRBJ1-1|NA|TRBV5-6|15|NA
TGTGCCAGCAGCTTGGACCCCGGGAAAGGCACTGAAGCTTTCTTT
CASSLDPGKGTEAFF
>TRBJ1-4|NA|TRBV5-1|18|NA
TGCGCCAGCAGCCCCGAGAGGGTCGGGATCACGACTAATGAAAAACTGTTTTTT
CASSPERVGITTNEKLFF
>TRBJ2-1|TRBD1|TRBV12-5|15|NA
TGTGCTAGTGGTTCCTACAGGGGGTCCTACAATGAGCAGTTCTTC
CASGSYRGSYNEQFF
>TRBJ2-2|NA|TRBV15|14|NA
TGTGCCACCAGCAGAGACGGGTACACCGGGGAGCTGTTTTTT
CATSRDGYTGELFF
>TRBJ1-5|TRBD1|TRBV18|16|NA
TGTGCCAGCTCACCATCCAGGGGGTCCGGCAATCAGCCCCAGCATTTT
CASSPSRGSGNQPQHF
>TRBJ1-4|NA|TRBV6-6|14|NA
TGTGCCAGCAGTTACGGGGGACTTAATGAAAAACTGTTTTTT
CASSYGGLNEKLFF
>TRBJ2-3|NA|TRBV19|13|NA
TGTGCCAGCAGACAGATCGGCACAGATACGCAGTATTTT
CASRQIGTDTQYF
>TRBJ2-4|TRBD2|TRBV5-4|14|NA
TGTGCCAGCAGCTTGGAGAGCGGGAGCTACATTCAGTACTTC
CASSLESGSYIQYF
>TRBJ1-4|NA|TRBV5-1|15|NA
TGCGCCAGCAGCTTAACAGGGTCAACTAATGAAAAACTGTTTTTT
CASSLTGSTNEKLFF
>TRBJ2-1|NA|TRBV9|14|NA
TGTGCCAGCAGCGTAGTTTCGGTCGGGAATGAGCAGTTCTTC
CASSVVSVGNEQFF
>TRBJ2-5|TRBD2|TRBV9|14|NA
TGTGCCAGCAGCGGACTAGCGGGACGGGAGACCCAGTACTTC
CASSGLAGRETQYF
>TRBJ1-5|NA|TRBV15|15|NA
TGTGCCACCCGGCTGGGGGGGTATAGCAATCAGCCCCAGCATTTT
CATRLGGYSNQPQHF
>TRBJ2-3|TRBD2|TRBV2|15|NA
TGTGCCAGCAGATCAGCGGGAGGGCCGTTAGATACGCAGTATTTT
CASRSAGGPLDTQYF
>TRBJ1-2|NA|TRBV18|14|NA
TGTGCCAGCTCACCACTTGCGGTGAACTATGGCTACACCTTC
CASSPLAVNYGYTF
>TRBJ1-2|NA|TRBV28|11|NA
TGTGCCAGCAGTGTAAACTATGGCTACACCTTC
CASSVNYGYTF
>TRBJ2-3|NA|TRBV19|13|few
TGTGCCAGTAGTCTCGGGAGCACAGATACGCAGTATTTT
CASSLGSTDTQYF
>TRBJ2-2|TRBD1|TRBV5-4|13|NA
TGTGCCACTGGACAGGTTAACACCGGGGAGCTGTTTTTT
CATGQVNTGELFF
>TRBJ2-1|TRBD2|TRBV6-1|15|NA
TGTGCCAGCAGTGAAGTGGGACTAGGGAACGGTGAGCAGTTCTTC
CASSEVGLGNGEQFF
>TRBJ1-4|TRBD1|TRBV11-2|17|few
TGTGCCAGCAGCTTAGATCTTGACAGGGACGATAATGAAAAACTGTTTTTT
CASSLDLDRDDNEKLFF
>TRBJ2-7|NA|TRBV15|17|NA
TGTGCCACCAGCAGAGATCTTACGACTAGTAGTTTGTACGAGCAGTACTTC
CATSRDLTTSSLYEQYF
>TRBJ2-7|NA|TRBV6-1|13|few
TGTGCCAGCAGTGAATTGCGAGCATTTGAGCAGTACTTC
CASSELRAFEQYF
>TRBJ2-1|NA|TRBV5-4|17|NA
TGTGCCAGCAGCTACCAAGTTGGGGCTAGCTCCTACAATGAGCAGTTCTTC
CASSYQVGASSYNEQFF
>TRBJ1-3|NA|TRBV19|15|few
TGTGCCAGTAGTTCCCTGCGGCTCCCTGGAAACACCATATATTTT
CASSSLRLPGNTIYF
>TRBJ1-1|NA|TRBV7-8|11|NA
TGTGCCAGCAGCTCAGGGTGGGGTGCTTTCTTT
CASSSGWGAFF
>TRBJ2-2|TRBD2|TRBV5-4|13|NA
TGTGCCAGCAGCTGGGGGGGTTCCGGGGAGCTGTTTTTT
CASSWGGSGELFF
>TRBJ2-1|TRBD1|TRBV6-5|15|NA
TGTGCCAGCAGCCTAACAGGGGGCTCCTACAATGAGCAGTTCTTC
CASSLTGGSYNEQFF
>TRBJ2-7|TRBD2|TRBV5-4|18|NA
TGTGCCAGCAGCCCTCAGGGCCCCGGGACTAGCGGGACCTACGAGCAGTACTTC
CASSPQGPGTSGTYEQYF
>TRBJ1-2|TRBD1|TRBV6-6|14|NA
TGTGCCAGCAGTTCTGACGGGACAGCCTATGGCTACACCTTC
CASSSDGTAYGYTF
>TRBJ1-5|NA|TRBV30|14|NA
TGTGCCTGGAGTGTAGGCAGGCGCAATCAGCCCCAGCATTTT
CAWSVGRRNQPQHF
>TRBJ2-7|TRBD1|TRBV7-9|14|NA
TGTTCCAGCAGCTTAGGGACAGGGGACTACGAGCAGTACTTC
CSSSLGTGDYEQYF
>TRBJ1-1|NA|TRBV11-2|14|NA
TGTGCCAGCAGCCAATGGGCCGGGGGCACTGAAGCTTTCTTT
CASSQWAGGTEAFF
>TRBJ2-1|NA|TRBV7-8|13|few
TGTGCCAGCAGCCTCGCGACTCTCAATGAGCAGTTCTTC
CASSLATLNEQFF
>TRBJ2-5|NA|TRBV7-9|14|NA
TGTGCCAGCAGCTTATTTAGGGAGCAAGAGACCCAGTACTTC
CASSLFREQETQYF
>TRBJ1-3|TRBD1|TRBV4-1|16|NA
TGCGCCAGCAGCCCGACCACAGGGGAAGCTGGAAACACCATATATTTT
CASSPTTGEAGNTIYF
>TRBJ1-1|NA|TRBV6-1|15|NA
TGTGCCAGCACTCTGGGGGCCAGGGATAACACTGAAGCTTTCTTT
CASTLGARDNTEAFF
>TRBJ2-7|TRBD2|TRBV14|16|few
TGTGCCAGCAGCAACCCGGGACTAGCGGGAGCTTACGAGCAGTACTTC
CASSNPGLAGAYEQYF